This TCR beta chain was recovered during a study of blood T cell repertoires in COVID-19. Across the whole study: COVID-19 samples from acute and convalescent phases originated in the United States, Italy and Spain. Nucleic acid was either cDNA or gDNA, and it came from T cells, B-cell-depleted T cells, or PBMCs.

Source study methods: Using reference gene primer amplification, nucleated cell counts were estimated. Here immunoSEQ multiplex PCR was the method, and the copy in TCRdb shows in-frame clones only, minus some. Clonal size and the V and J genes are those of that table, whereas D and trimming came from the DNA. This table has some 100,000 clones, over 70% appearing once. V dropped 2 bases and J dropped 6 bases, with 14 bases sitting between them. Germline CDR1 reads ENHRY; CDR2 reads SYGVKD. The CDR3 extends over 14 amino acids. The J gene is TRBJ2-7, the V gene TRBV10-3; D may be TRBD2 (7 bases). This TCR was sampled from a man in his sixties with acute or convalescent COVID-19. Sample: peripheral blood. The DNA for the CDR3 is TGTGCCATCAGTGAGGCGGGGGCCCCCCTCGAGCAGTACTTC. This codes for CAISEAGAPLEQYF.